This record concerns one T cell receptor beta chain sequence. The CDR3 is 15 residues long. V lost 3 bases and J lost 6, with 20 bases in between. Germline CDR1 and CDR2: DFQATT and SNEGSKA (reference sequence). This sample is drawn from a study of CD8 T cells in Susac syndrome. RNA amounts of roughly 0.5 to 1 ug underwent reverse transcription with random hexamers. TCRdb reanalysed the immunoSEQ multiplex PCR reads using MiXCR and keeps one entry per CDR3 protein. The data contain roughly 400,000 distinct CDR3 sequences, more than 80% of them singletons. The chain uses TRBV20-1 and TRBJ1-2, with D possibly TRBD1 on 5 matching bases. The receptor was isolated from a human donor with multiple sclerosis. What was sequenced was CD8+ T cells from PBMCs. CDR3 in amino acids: CSARPRDGREHGYTF. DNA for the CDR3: TGCAGTGCTAGGCCCAGGGACGGACGCGAACATGGCTACACCTTC.